This T cell receptor beta chain was identified in a study of CD8 T cells in Susac syndrome (dated by TCRdb to the late 2010s). About the study as a whole: The study used repertoire sequencing to test whether antigen drove CD8+ T cell activation and differentiation in Susac syndrome. CD8+ T cell repertoire clonality was compared between about a dozen healthy donors, approximately 14 Susac syndrome patients and about 15 multiple sclerosis patients.

From the cysteine through the phenylalanine, the CDR3 covers 13 amino acids. Of all the DNA, just the CDR3 is kept, 39 bases in frame from base 1. According to the germline V gene (reference sequence), CDR1 reads SEHNR and CDR2 reads FQNEAQ. The junction carries 7 bases between V and J, which are trimmed by 2 bases and 6 bases respectively. RNA was extracted using the RNeasy kit, and roughly 0.5 to 1 ug of the RNA was reverse transcribed with random hexamers. The immunoSEQ multiplex PCR assay, which covers 54 Vbeta and 13 Jbeta segments, was used to amplify TCR beta CDR3 regions. PCR amplification bias was corrected using a synthetic template baseline for primer optimization and computational correction. The authors' pipeline ran thus. Only productive sequences were kept, with reads annotated to V, D and J genes according to IMGT and analyzed in immunoSEQ Analyzer. To calculate clonality, Shannon entropy was normalized by log2 of the number of productive unique sequences and then subtracted from one. For each patient and control, public and private clones were evaluated among the 100 most prevalent clones. A clone was defined as Susac-specific if it was absent from the healthy and MS cohorts, from approximately 980 published viral clones and from other ImmuneACCESS disease sequences. TCRdb reprocessed the public reads (quality trimming at Q25 with fastp, clone calling with MiXCR) and kept in-frame beta chains. CDR3 protein duplicates are merged, each entry listing the most common genes and DNA. For this entry, the V and J calls and clone size follow TCRdb and not the study's own pipeline. The sample profile shows tens of thousands of distinct CDR3 sequences; approximately 94% of them were found once. Of the sample, about 0.27% is held by the ten largest clones.

Of note for this clonotype: Its specific antigen is unknown. No quality values exist for individual bases; no much larger clone is one base distant.

Peripheral blood CD8+ and CD4+ T cells from healthy donors, Susac syndrome patients and multiple sclerosis patients were profiled using high-throughput TCR beta sequencing. Healthy donors were age- and sex-matched controls. Bulk CD8+ and CD4+ T cells were purified by magnetic negative isolation, while CD8+ TEMRA cells were enriched using FACS. Blood was collected in EDTA tubes and processed within 24 hours, with PBMCs isolated through density gradient centrifugation. PBMCs destined for TCR sequencing were cryopreserved in liquid nitrogen and later thawed in a 37 °C water bath. A purity of at least 90% was achieved for sorted or isolated CD4+, CD8+ and CD8+ TEMRA cells. Summary of the overall study and its limitations: The study acknowledged that relatively few individuals were included in the TCR sequencing and HLA analysis.

The sequenced material came from CD8+ T cells from PBMCs. The rearranged chain carries TRBV7-9 and TRBJ2-2; there is no confident call for the D gene. The TCR originated in a human donor in good health. The DNA reads TGTGCCAGCAGCTTAACAGATGCCGGGGAGCTGTTTTTT. Its amino acids are CASSLTDAGELFF.